Listed here are 22 T cell receptor beta chains from one sample, sequenced in a study of shared clonotypes between healthy human individuals. The method was immunoSEQ multiplex PCR; TCRdb's version includes in-frame clones alone and lacks a portion of them. This sample yields about 2 million clones, of which less than 95% are seen a single time; 0.85% to 1.3% belongs to the top ten. Naive CD8 cells lacked CD45RO, underwent positive selection for CCR7 and left out terminally differentiated effector memory CD45RA+ cells. Sequenced sample: naive CD8+ T cells sorted from blood. The receptors stem from a man aged 18 to 35 in good health.

With regard to this clone: The sample contains more than one DNA sequence encoding this CDR3. V is TRBV19 and J is TRBJ2-3; the D is unclear. The germline V and J ends were trimmed by 3 bases and 3 bases, with 7 bases remaining between them. Germline CDR1 is LNHDA and CDR2 is SQIVND (reference sequence). The CDR3 sequence is 13 residues long. CDR3 amino acids: CASSILGTDTQYF. The CDR3, as DNA: TGTGCCAGTAGTATTTTGGGGACAGATACGCAGTATTTT.

V and J are TRBV4-3 and TRBJ2-4; no reliable D call. Trimming left V 2 bases short and J 2 bases short, with 7 bases between. From germline, CDR1 is LGHNA and CDR2 YSLEER. The length of the CDR3 is 14 residues. CDR3: CASSQKATKNIQYF. CDR3 nucleotide sequence: TGCGCCAGCAGCCAAAAGGCAACCAAAAACATTCAGTACTTC.

This rearrangement joins TRBV28 to TRBJ2-3; D perhaps matches TRBD2 (6 bases). V shed 5 bases and J shed 5 bases, with 20 bases lying between them. The CDR3 consists of 16 residues. Germline V gene data show CDR1 as MDHEN and CDR2 as SYDVKM. CDR3 bases: TGTGCCAGCAGTAAAACGGGAGAACTTGCCCGAGATACGCAGTATTTT. Protein product: CASSKTGELARDTQYF.

This clone was found once. This chain connects TRBV29-1 to TRBJ2-5; D gene ambiguous. V was pared by 4 bases and J by 3 bases, with 18 bases between. CDR1 is SQVTM and CDR2 is ANQGSEA in the germline V gene. This CDR3 is built from 15 residues. The CDR3 nucleotides read TGCAGCGTTGTGGGCAGCCCAAAAGGGAAAGAGACCCAGTACTTC. It codes for CSVVGSPKGKETQYF.

A single count supports this clone. CDR3 region: CASSPHSLAGSPDTQYF. The DNA of the CDR3 is TGTGCCAGCAGCCCGCACTCCTTAGCGGGAAGCCCAGATACGCAGTATTTT. V gene TRBV7-9 combines with J gene TRBJ2-3; 8 positions agree with TRBD2. The CDR3 is 17 residues long. J gave up 4 bases and V 5 bases, and 14 bases lay outside the gene matches. Germline V CDR1 and CDR2: SEHNR, FQNEAQ (reference sequence).

This chain links TRBV27 with TRBJ1-1, with D unclear. Trimming pared 4 bases from V and 1 base from J, leaving 10 bases between. The CDR3 consists of 14 residues. Per germline, CDR1 MNHEY and CDR2 SMNVEV (reference sequence). CDR3 DNA: TGTGCCAGCAGTTCACCCGGGTGGAACACTGAAGCTTTCTTT. Encoded protein: CASSSPGWNTEAFF.

The chain couples TRBV4-1 to TRBJ1-1, with 7 bases matching TRBD1. With V trimmed by 2 bases and J by 7 bases, 4 bases remained unmatched. Per germline, CDR1 MGHRA and CDR2 YSYEKL. The CDR3 loop spans 13 amino acids. CDR3 bases: TGCGCCAGCAGCCAAAAGGGGGCTATTGAAGCTTTCTTT. Its protein product is CASSQKGAIEAFF.

The CDR3: CAWMVQSDTQYF. The CDR3 DNA reads TGTGCCTGGATGGTACAGTCAGATACGCAGTATTTT. The chain couples TRBV30 to TRBJ2-3; D is unresolved. The V gene's germline CDR1 is GTSNPN and CDR2 SVGIG (reference sequence). The CDR3 contains 12 residues. V lost 4 bases and J lost 4, with 9 bases in between.

This chain links TRBV10-3 with TRBJ1-1, with 7 nucleotides matching TRBD1. Germline V gene sequence: CDR1 ENHRY, CDR2 SYGVKD. The length of the CDR3 is 15 residues. The junction had 3 bases not matched to a gene; V was cut back by 1 base and J by 1 base. The CDR3 sequence: CAISELTGTNTEAFF. CDR3 sequence (DNA): TGTGCCATCAGTGAGTTGACAGGGACGAACACTGAAGCTTTCTTT.

This chain joins TRBV6-5 and TRBJ1-2, with D uncertain. Germline V gene lookup returns CDR1 MNHEY and CDR2 SVGAGI. The CDR3 has 15 residues. Trimming left V 2 bases short and J 4 bases short, with 14 bases between. CDR3 in DNA: TGTGCCAGCAGTTACGGGGAAAACCCTCGCTATGGCTACACCTTC. Translating it yields CASSYGENPRYGYTF.

V usage is TRBV20-1 and J usage is TRBJ1-1; D may be TRBD1 (6 bases). With 8 bases removed from V and 4 bases from J, the gap between germline ends came to 11 bases. Germline lookup yields CDR1 DFQATT and CDR2 SNEGSKA (reference sequence). The CDR3 sequence is 11 residues long. CDR3 amino acids: CSFQGTTEAFF. CDR3 sequence (DNA): TGCAGTTTTCAGGGGACCACTGAAGCTTTCTTT.

Turning to this clone: Other DNA sequences in this specimen translate into the identical CDR3. The chain links TRBV7-6 to TRBJ2-7, with D uncertain. The CDR3 loop spans 13 amino acids. Germline-derived CDR1 and CDR2 are SGHVS and FNYEAQ. V shed 0 bases and J shed 4 bases, with 7 bases lying between them. This CDR3 reads CASSLAGSYEQYF. CDR3 coding DNA: TGTGCCAGCAGCTTAGCTGGCAGTTACGAGCAGTACTTC.

On this clone: Other nucleotide sequences from this sample produce the same CDR3. V gene TRBV27 combines with J gene TRBJ1-5, with D tentatively TRBD1 (6 bases). The CDR3 is 14 amino acids. Germline CDR1 reads MNHEY; CDR2 reads SMNVEV (reference sequence). The germline V and J ends were trimmed by 2 bases and 7 bases, with 12 bases remaining between them. The CDR3 sequence is CASSLGGARQPQHF. Written as DNA, the CDR3 is TGTGCCAGCAGTTTAGGGGGGGCGCGGCAGCCCCAGCATTTT.

The chain links TRBV27 to TRBJ2-3; 7 nucleotides align to TRBD2. V lost 8 bases to trimming and J lost 0 bases; unmatched junction nucleotides: 11. Germline CDR1 MNHEY, CDR2 SMNVEV (reference sequence). The CDR3 spans 16 residues. CDR3: CASDPWQGGSTDTQYF. In DNA, the CDR3 is TGTGCCAGCGACCCTTGGCAGGGAGGGAGCACAGATACGCAGTATTTT.

This chain connects TRBV19 to TRBJ1-5; D is unclear. CDR1 is LNHDA and CDR2 is SQIVND in the germline V gene (reference sequence). Trimming took off 6 bases at V and 2 bases at J, with 11 bases between the two ends. The CDR3 has 14 amino acids. The CDR3 region is CASSRDFGNQPQHF. CDR3 in DNA: TGTGCCAGTAGCCGAGACTTTGGCAATCAGCCCCAGCATTTT.

V gene TRBV27 combines with J gene TRBJ2-7; 9 bases align to TRBD2. The CDR3 contains 17 residues. V lost 5 bases to trimming and J lost 2 bases; unmatched junction nucleotides: 13. CDR1 and CDR2 (germline): MNHEY, SMNVEV (reference sequence). This CDR3 is CASSEIGGGRDTYEQYF. CDR3 DNA: TGTGCCAGCAGTGAAATAGGTGGCGGGAGGGATACCTACGAGCAGTACTTC.

This chain uses TRBV27 with TRBJ2-2; 9 bases agree with TRBD1. V lost 4 bases, J lost 5 bases, and 8 bases stayed unmatched. CDR1 is MNHEY, CDR2 SMNVEV, per germline (reference sequence). The CDR3 is 16 residues long. The CDR3 reads CASSYGDRVVTGELFF. The CDR3 nucleotides are TGTGCCAGCAGTTATGGGGACAGGGTTGTAACCGGGGAGCTGTTTTTT.

The chain recombines TRBV10-3 with TRBJ2-1; D remains ambiguous. There are 14 residues in the CDR3. The germline gives CDR1 ENHRY, CDR2 SYGVKD. Trimming shortened V by 4 bases and J by 1 base, and 8 bases separated the two germline ends. The CDR3 nucleotides read TGTGCCATCAGTGTCACGCCTTCCTACAATGAGCAGTTCTTC. This sequence encodes CAISVTPSYNEQFF.

The chain employs TRBV27 and TRBJ2-5; D possibly uses TRBD1 or TRBD2 (5 bases each). This CDR3 has 15 amino acids. CDR1 is MNHEY and CDR2 is SMNVEV in the germline V gene (reference sequence). Trimming took off 2 bases at V and 5 bases at J, with 15 bases between the two ends. This CDR3 is CASSLVSGWRETQYF. CDR3 coding DNA: TGTGCCAGCAGTTTAGTTTCAGGGTGGAGGGAGACCCAGTACTTC.

V and J are TRBV9 and TRBJ2-5, with 7 bases that match TRBD2. The germline V gene has CDR1 SGDLS and CDR2 YYNGEE. The CDR3 spans 15 residues. Trimming at V came to 2 bases and at J to 4 bases, leaving 8 bases not matched to a gene. CDR3 sequence: CASSVGREWSETQYF. Here the CDR3 DNA reads TGTGCCAGCAGCGTCGGGCGGGAGTGGTCAGAGACCCAGTACTTC.

The CDR3 here is CATSTQGEGKSSEAFF. The CDR3 DNA sequence: TGTGCCACCTCAACCCAGGGAGAGGGGAAATCGAGTGAAGCTTTCTTT. The chain combines TRBV2 with TRBJ1-1; a possible D gene is TRBD1 (5 bases). With 10 bases removed from V and 7 bases from J, the gap between germline ends came to 28 bases. CDR1 and CDR2 (germline): SNHLY, FYNNEI. The CDR3 runs 16 residues.

This chain connects TRBV5-6 to TRBJ2-7; D is unclear. The CDR3 sequence is 15 residues long. Germline CDR1 SGHDT, CDR2 YYEEEE. Trimming pared 3 bases from V and 2 bases from J, leaving 15 bases between. CDR3 nucleotide sequence: TGTGCCAGCAGCTCGGATGTATGGGGTCCCTACGAGCAGTACTTC. As protein: CASSSDVWGPYEQYF.